Listed below are T cell receptor beta chains from one sample, sequenced in a study of T cell responses to AZD1222 COVID-19 vaccine. The method was immunoSEQ multiplex PCR; TCRdb's version includes in-frame clones alone and lacks a portion of them. The sample records about 94,000 clones, about 88% being singletons. The material sequenced was peripheral blood, taken on day 0 of AZD1222 vaccination. The source of these receptors is an adult in good health. CDR3s include the opening cysteine and the closing phenylalanine or tryptophan. Fields, in order: V gene, D gene, J gene, clone size, CDR3 protein, CDR3 DNA. D genes are given only for firm matches. Clone size is stated in some rows and not others, as once, few, many or a class when expanded.

TRBV2	-	TRBJ1-2	-	CASTRREGYTF	TGTGCCAGCACCCGTCGGGAAGGCTACACCTTC
TRBV6-2/TRBV6-3	TRBD1	TRBJ2-1	once	CASSYGQGAFEQFF	TGTGCCAGCAGTTATGGACAGGGGGCTTTTGAGCAGTTCTTC
TRBV9	TRBD2	TRBJ2-1	-	CASSVLRGGNEQFF	TGTGCCAGCAGCGTACTGCGGGGGGGCAATGAGCAGTTCTTC
TRBV7-2	TRBD1	TRBJ2-7	-	CASSLVGTGDAEQYF	TGTGCCAGCAGCTTAGTAGGGACAGGGGACGCCGAGCAGTACTTC
TRBV11-2	TRBD2	TRBJ2-7	-	CASSRRTSGDYEQYF	TGTGCCAGCAGCCGCCGGACTAGCGGGGACTACGAGCAGTACTTC
TRBV2	-	TRBJ1-3	-	CASTEGQHSGNTIYF	TGTGCCAGCACCGAAGGACAGCACTCTGGAAACACCATATATTTT
TRBV5-4	TRBD1	TRBJ2-2	-	CASSPWTGNTGELFF	TGTGCCAGCAGCCCCTGGACAGGGAACACCGGGGAGCTGTTTTTT
TRBV10-2	-	TRBJ1-2	-	CASSDPEMKSTF	TGCGCCAGCAGTGACCCGGAGATGAAGAGCACCTTC
TRBV18	-	TRBJ2-7	-	CASSHSGTPSYEQYF	TGTGCCAGCTCCCATTCCGGGACACCCTCCTACGAGCAGTACTTC
TRBV30	-	TRBJ1-1	few	CACHPGGAYNTEAFF	TGTGCCTGCCACCCCGGGGGGGCCTATAACACTGAAGCTTTCTTT
TRBV29-1	TRBD1	TRBJ2-2	-	CSVATPRDRTTGELFF	TGCAGCGTCGCAACCCCACGGGACAGAACCACCGGGGAGCTGTTTTTT
TRBV5-6	-	TRBJ1-2	-	CASRRPFLDYGYTF	TGTGCCAGCCGACGGCCATTTCTAGACTATGGCTACACCTTC
TRBV4-1	TRBD2	TRBJ2-1	-	CASSTRLAGGNEQFF	TGCGCCAGCAGCACACGACTAGCGGGGGGGAATGAGCAGTTCTTC
TRBV4-3	TRBD1	TRBJ1-1	-	CASSPQGASLYTEAFF	TGCGCCAGCAGCCCTCAGGGGGCGAGTCTGTACACTGAAGCTTTCTTT
TRBV14	-	TRBJ1-1	-	CASSQGSPDRGRAFF	TGTGCCAGCAGCCAAGGATCTCCCGACAGAGGTAGAGCTTTCTTT
TRBV20-1	-	TRBJ2-7	once	CSARHRDEQYF	TGCAGTGCTAGACATCGAGACGAGCAGTACTTC
TRBV30	TRBD2	TRBJ2-3	-	CAWIPSGHTDTQYF	TGTGCCTGGATCCCTAGCGGGCACACAGATACGCAGTATTTT
TRBV6-5	TRBD1	TRBJ2-2	once	CASPRGQMNTGELFF	TGTGCCAGCCCTAGGGGACAGATGAACACCGGGGAGCTGTTTTTT
TRBV21-1	-	TRBJ1-2	-	CASSKALDEGFGGYTF	TGTGCCAGCAGCAAAGCTCTAGATGAGGGGTTCGGCGGCTACACCTTC
TRBV12-5	-	TRBJ2-2	-	CASRRMANTGELFF	TGTGCTAGCAGGCGGATGGCGAACACCGGGGAGCTGTTTTTT
TRBV7-2	-	TRBJ1-1	-	CASSRGQNTEAFF	TGTGCCAGCAGCCGCGGACAGAACACTGAAGCTTTCTTT
TRBV12-3/TRBV12-4	-	TRBJ2-7	-	CASSYNREMGHDF	TGTGCCAGCAGTTACAATCGTGAAATGGGACACGACTTC
TRBV12-5	-	TRBJ1-2	-	CASGLVVRRGREYGYTF	TGTGCTAGTGGTTTGGTAGTACGGAGGGGCCGGGAGTATGGCTACACCTTC
TRBV6-5	-	TRBJ2-7	-	CASVPRKTYEQYF	TGTGCCAGCGTTCCCAGAAAAACCTACGAGCAGTACTTC
TRBV7-9	-	TRBJ1-2	-	CASSLTGSDYGYTF	TGTGCCAGCAGCTTAACAGGGTCGGACTATGGCTACACCTTC
TRBV6-5	-	TRBJ1-1	-	CASSYGREAFF	TGTGCCAGCAGTTACGGGCGGGAAGCTTTCTTT
TRBV19	-	TRBJ1-2	-	CASSIDLRSRGYTF	TGTGCCAGTAGTATAGATCTCCGGTCAAGGGGCTACACCTTC
TRBV19	-	TRBJ1-1	once	CASSSTKGTEAFF	TGTGCCAGTAGTTCCACCAAGGGCACTGAAGCTTTCTTT
TRBV25-1	-	TRBJ1-2	-	CASSEYVGAGDHGYTF	TGTGCCAGCAGTGAATATGTCGGGGCAGGGGACCATGGCTACACCTTC
TRBV7-3	TRBD1	TRBJ2-2	-	CASSSTGAGELFF	TGTGCCAGCAGCTCGACAGGGGCCGGGGAGCTGTTTTTT
TRBV5-4	-	TRBJ2-7	-	CASSSGTLTGRYEQYF	TGTGCCAGCAGCTCCGGAACCTTGACAGGTCGATACGAGCAGTACTTC
TRBV28	-	TRBJ1-6	-	CASSYSGGEGINSPLHF	TGTGCCAGCAGTTATTCGGGGGGGGAGGGGATTAATTCACCCCTCCACTTT
TRBV7-2	-	TRBJ1-2	once	CASSPTGDHGYTF	TGTGCCAGCAGCCCAACCGGGGACCATGGCTACACCTTC
TRBV27	-	TRBJ2-7	-	CASSPSVQRGLKYF	TGTGCCAGCAGTCCCAGTGTCCAGCGAGGTCTGAAGTACTTC
TRBV7-6	TRBD1	TRBJ2-7	-	CASSRTGTGSYEQYF	TGTGCCAGCAGCAGAACCGGGACAGGCTCCTACGAGCAGTACTTC
TRBV11-2	-	TRBJ2-7	-	CASSLDLPYEQYF	TGTGCCAGCAGCTTAGATCTTCCCTACGAGCAGTACTTC
TRBV19	TRBD1	TRBJ1-1	once	CASSKETGWNTEAFF	TGTGCCAGTAGTAAAGAGACAGGGTGGAACACTGAAGCTTTCTTT
TRBV18	-	TRBJ1-3	-	CASSRNGGDETSSGNTIYF	TGTGCCAGCTCACGGAATGGGGGAGACGAGACAAGCTCTGGAAACACCATATATTTT
TRBV5-1	TRBD2	TRBJ2-1	once	CASSSGLAGGTYNEQFF	TGCGCCAGCAGCTCCGGACTAGCGGGGGGGACCTACAATGAGCAGTTCTTC
TRBV5-1	-	TRBJ2-7	-	CASSLKRQSVYEQYF	TGCGCCAGCAGCTTGAAAAGGCAGTCAGTCTACGAGCAGTACTTC
TRBV6-5	TRBD2	TRBJ2-3	once	CASRPVLAGDDTQYF	TGTGCCAGCAGACCCGTACTAGCGGGGGATGATACGCAGTATTTT
TRBV3-1/TRBV3-2	TRBD2	TRBJ2-2	-	CASSPPWTSGENTGELFF	TGTGCCAGCAGCCCACCCTGGACTAGCGGGGAGAACACCGGGGAGCTGTTTTTT
TRBV3-1/TRBV3-2	-	TRBJ1-1	-	CASSQGQGRGNAEAFF	TGTGCCAGCAGCCAAGGGCAGGGTCGAGGTAACGCTGAAGCTTTCTTT
TRBV25-1	TRBD1	TRBJ1-2	-	CASSVTGFDYGYTF	TGTGCCAGCAGTGTGACAGGGTTCGATTATGGCTACACCTTC
TRBV9	-	TRBJ2-1	-	CASSVGDRREGSNEQFF	TGTGCCAGCAGCGTAGGCGACAGGCGCGAAGGATCCAATGAGCAGTTCTTC
TRBV6-5	-	TRBJ2-4	few	CASSSRDGVSKNIQYF	TGTGCCAGCAGTTCCCGGGACGGGGTTTCAAAAAACATTCAGTACTTC
TRBV7-8	TRBD2	TRBJ2-2	-	CASNTGATSGVPSGTGELFF	TGTGCCAGCAACACCGGAGCCACTAGCGGGGTCCCGTCAGGGACCGGGGAGCTGTTTTTT
TRBV9	TRBD1	TRBJ2-7	-	CASSHRQGAATYEQYF	TGTGCCAGCAGCCACCGACAGGGGGCCGCCACCTACGAGCAGTACTTC
TRBV29-1	-	TRBJ2-3	-	CSVPMGGARADTQYF	TGCAGCGTCCCAATGGGCGGGGCGCGCGCAGATACGCAGTATTTT